The source of this T cell receptor beta chain is a study of PD-1 blockade in mismatch repair-deficient tumors. A single count supports this clone. Germline CDR1 is SEHNR and CDR2 is FQNEAQ (reference sequence). V dropped 2 bases and J dropped 7 bases, with 5 bases sitting between them. The CDR3 length is 11 residues. Every patient had mismatch repair deficiency by PCR or immunohistochemistry. Assay: immunoSEQ multiplex PCR; the TCRdb copy retains only in-frame clones and omits some. The top ten clones hold approximately 15% of a sample with about 63,000 clones, approximately 88% of them seen once. This specimen consisted of peripheral blood, obtained 52 weeks after starting pembrolizumab. The chain joins TRBV7-9 to TRBJ1-1, with D unclear. The receptor was derived from an adult with mismatch repair-deficient cancer. The CDR3 spells CASSLTGEAFF. The DNA of the CDR3 is TGTGCCAGCAGCTTAACCGGTGAAGCTTTCTTT.